This TCR beta chain is drawn from a study of blood T cell repertoires in COVID-19. This clone was counted a single time. The protocol was immunoSEQ multiplex PCR, while the TCRdb copy is restricted to in-frame clones and leaves out a portion. The data contain 75,000 to 100,000 clones, around nine tenths of them singletons. The V gene lost 5 bases and the J gene lost 4 bases, with 20 bases spanning the gap. The CDR3 extends over 16 amino acids. CDR1 and CDR2 from the germline V gene are MDHEN and SYDVKM. The TCR comes from an elderly man with acute or convalescent COVID-19. The specimen was peripheral blood. This chain joins TRBV28 and TRBJ1-1; TRBD1 is a possible D gene (5 bases). CDR3 residues: CASSPGGSLHLTEAFF. CDR3 nucleotide sequence: TGTGCCAGCAGTCCCGGGGGAAGTCTCCACCTCACTGAAGCTTTCTTT.